What follows is one T cell receptor beta chain and its context. J was trimmed by 2 bases and V by 7 bases; bases with no gene match: 5. The CDR3 runs to 15 residues. Germline V gene data show CDR1 as MNHEY and CDR2 as SVGAGI. In the authors' workflow: The assay estimated nucleated cells by amplifying reference gene primers. The repertoire was sequenced with immunoSEQ multiplex PCR; TCRdb's copy has only in-frame clones and lacks some. V, J and clone size were drawn from that table, and D and trimming were deduced from the DNA. The sample gives about 80,000 clones, 60% to 80% of which show up once; 16% is in the top ten. This record belongs to a study of blood T cell repertoires in COVID-19. Study context: Collection of acute and convalescent COVID-19 samples took place in the United States, Italy and Spain. PBMCs, B-cell-depleted T cells, or T cells provided the cDNA or gDNA that made up the material.

Material for sequencing was peripheral blood. The receptor was derived from a man between 65 and 85 years old with active or convalescent COVID-19. The chain combines TRBV6-5 with TRBJ1-5; 10 bases fit TRBD1. The CDR3 DNA is TGTGCCAGCACCCGACAGGGGGCACGCAATCAGCCCCAGCATTTT. Translating gives CASTRQGARNQPQHF.